The next 17 T cell receptor beta chains were all read from a single sample in a study of cytomegalovirus exposure and HLA in healthy donors. The PCR was carried out with 60 Vbeta primers and 13 Jbeta primers. Only in-frame clones appear in the TCRdb table, and some are missing; sequencing was by immunoSEQ multiplex PCR. The profile covers 180,000 or so clones, with roughly 77% appearing a single time and roughly 7.6% taken by the ten largest. The sample was PBMCs. These receptors came from a woman between 40 and 55 years old in good health and CMV-seropositive.

The genes are TRBV7-9 and TRBJ1-5; TRBD1 aligns across 8 bases. This CDR3 has 15 residues. Germline V gives CDR1 SEHNR, CDR2 FQNEAQ (reference sequence). The J segment lost 7 bases and the V segment lost 0 bases, leaving 5 bases of the junction unmatched. CDR3 in amino acids: CASSLAGGTGQPQHF. The CDR3 DNA follows: TGTGCCAGCAGCTTAGCTGGGGGGACAGGCCAGCCCCAGCATTTT.

The chain combines TRBV27 with TRBJ2-7, with D perhaps TRBD1 (6 bases). The germline V and J ends were trimmed by 4 bases and 0 bases, with 13 bases remaining between them. This CDR3 comprises 15 residues. CDR1 and CDR2 (germline): MNHEY, SMNVEV (reference sequence). CDR3 loop: CASSSQGIYSYEQYF. The CDR3 nucleotides read TGTGCCAGCAGTTCTCAGGGGATATACTCCTACGAGCAGTACTTC.

As DNA, the CDR3 is TGTGCCAGCAGCGCCGGACTAGCGGGGGAGCAGTACTTC. It specifies CASSAGLAGEQYF. This chain joins TRBV2 and TRBJ2-5; 13 bases are shared with TRBD2. Germline values: CDR1 SNHLY, CDR2 FYNNEI. The CDR3 consists of 13 residues. Trimming at V came to 6 bases and at J to 11 bases, leaving 6 bases not matched to a gene.

This rearrangement joins TRBV6-1 to TRBJ2-3, with a tentative D call TRBD1 (7 bases). The CDR3 consists of 14 residues. CDR1 is MNHNS and CDR2 is SASEGT in the germline V gene. Trimming shortened V by 8 bases and J by 3 bases, and 15 bases separated the two germline ends. CDR3 bases: TGTGCCAGCGCGGGACAGTTGTTTACAGATACGCAGTATTTT. Translated: CASAGQLFTDTQYF.

A few counts support this clone. The chain couples TRBV5-1 to TRBJ2-5; 7 bases map to TRBD1. V was clipped by 4 bases and J by 3 bases; unmatched bases: 3. Germline V gene lookup returns CDR1 SGHRS and CDR2 YFSETQ. The CDR3 sequence is 13 residues long. This chain's CDR3 is CASSRDREETQYF. The CDR3 bases are TGCGCCAGCAGCCGTGACAGGGAAGAGACCCAGTACTTC.

V usage is TRBV11-2 and J usage is TRBJ1-5; 8 bases are a match to TRBD1. The CDR3 covers 15 residues. The germline CDR1 and CDR2 sequences are SGHAT and FQNNGV. Losses at the gene ends were 3 bases for V and 4 bases for J; bases not matched to a gene: 5. This CDR3 is CASSLRTGTNQPQHF. The CDR3 coding sequence is TGTGCCAGCAGCTTGAGGACAGGGACAAATCAGCCCCAGCATTTT.

The chain combines TRBV6-1 with TRBJ1-1, with D possibly matching TRBD1 (5 bases). Germline values: CDR1 MNHNS, CDR2 SASEGT. Between the trimmed V and J ends, which lost 5 bases and 3 bases, there was a span of 16 bases. There are 15 residues in the CDR3. CDR3 DNA sequence: TGTGCCAGCAGTCCGCTGGTGGGGGGAGACACTGAAGCTTTCTTT. As protein: CASSPLVGGDTEAFF.

This rearrangement joins TRBV15 to TRBJ2-1; 9 bases match TRBD1. The trim removed 0 bases at V and 7 bases at J, leaving 7 bases unmatched. Germline lookup yields CDR1 LNHNV and CDR2 YYDKDF (reference sequence). The CDR3 consists of 16 residues. CDR3 DNA sequence: TGTGCCACCAGCAGAGAACCCGGGACAGGGAGAAATGAGCAGTTCTTC. Amino acid sequence: CATSREPGTGRNEQFF.

The V gene is TRBV7-2, the J gene TRBJ2-1, with 8 bases identical to TRBD1. There are 14 residues in the CDR3. V was pared by 5 bases and J by 7 bases, with 7 bases of the junction left unmatched. Germline CDR1 and CDR2: SGHTA and FQGNSA. This CDR3 is CASSGRGRRNEQFF. CDR3 nucleotides: TGTGCCAGCAGCGGCAGGGGGCGTCGGAATGAGCAGTTCTTC.

The gene calls are TRBV28 and TRBJ2-1; 7 bases match TRBD1. This CDR3 region has 15 residues. The trim removed 1 base at V and 9 bases at J, leaving 9 bases unmatched. In germline, CDR1 is MDHEN, CDR2 SYDVKM. The DNA of the CDR3 is TGTGCCAGCAGTTTATTTAGGGGGCGGCTGGTTGAGCAGTTCTTC. As protein: CASSLFRGRLVEQFF.

V and J are TRBV4-3 and TRBJ1-6, with D possibly TRBD1 on 6 matching bases. V was pared by 0 bases and J by 9 bases, with 15 bases between. CDR1 is LGHNA and CDR2 is YSLEER in the germline V gene. The CDR3 has 16 amino acids. This CDR3 is CASSQDPGGRGSPLHF. CDR3 nucleotide sequence: TGCGCCAGCAGCCAAGATCCCGGGGGGCGCGGTTCACCCCTCCACTTT.

Here the CDR3 reads CASSISSGGGKDEQFF. The DNA of the CDR3 is TGTGCCAGTAGTATTAGCTCGGGGGGGGGTAAGGATGAGCAGTTCTTC. The chain joins TRBV19 to TRBJ2-1, with 8 bases lining up with TRBD2. The CDR3 extends over 16 amino acids. With 3 bases clipped from V and 8 bases from J, the junction kept 12 bases outside the gene matches. CDR1 and CDR2 from the germline V gene are LNHDA and SQIVND (reference sequence).

This clone was recorded a few times. The chain joins TRBV28 to TRBJ2-5; 7 bases map to TRBD1. The better agreement between TRBJ2-7 and the DNA end casts doubt on the J call. Germline V gene sequence: CDR1 MDHEN, CDR2 SYDVKM. The CDR3 consists of 15 residues. The CDR3 nucleotides read TGTGCCAGCAGTTCGAAGGGACAGTTAAGGGACGAGCAGTACTTC. Encoded protein: CASSSKGQLRDEQYF.

This clone has just a few counts. V is TRBV19 and J is TRBJ2-3; 7 nucleotides agree with TRBD1. CDR3 size: 15 residues. The ends lost 4 bases at V and 3 bases at J; junction bases unmatched: 7. Germline V gene data show CDR1 as LNHDA and CDR2 as SQIVND (reference sequence). The CDR3 sequence is CASSRGTAQTDTQYF. DNA of the CDR3: TGTGCCAGTAGTAGAGGGACAGCCCAGACAGATACGCAGTATTTT.

The rearrangement uses TRBV21-1 and TRBJ1-3; TRBD1 was called by the table and not checked on the DNA. TRBV21-1 is given as a pseudogene. This CDR3 has 17 residues. The CDR3 DNA reads as TGTGCCAGCAGCTCCAGGACAGGGGGCTTTTCTGGAAACACCATATATTTT. It codes for CASSSRTGGFSGNTIYF.

This clone was counted a few times. The chain uses TRBV30 and TRBJ2-7; the D is unclear. This CDR3 has 12 amino acids. Trimming left V 7 bases short and J 6 bases short, with 16 bases between. Germline V CDR1 and CDR2: GTSNPN, SVGIG (reference sequence). CDR3: CAFMIPPGEQYF. The CDR3 nucleotides are TGTGCCTTTATGATTCCTCCAGGCGAGCAGTACTTC.

This clone has just a few counts. Germline is not matched at one junction end, which may reflect a read error. The chain combines TRBV7-9 with TRBJ1-3; no clear D. CDR3 length: 12 residues. Germline CDR1 SEHNR, CDR2 FQNEAQ (reference sequence). This CDR3 is CASSLQRGLIHF. The CDR3 DNA reads as TGTGCCAGCAGCCTGCAACGAGGCCTTATCCATTTT.